The clone carrying this T cell receptor beta chain was recorded once. The data originate from a study of identical twins. This CDR3 spans 11 amino acids. Trimming left V 2 bases short and J 7 bases short, with 6 bases between. Germline CDR1 and CDR2: ENHRY and SYGVKD. cDNA carried unique molecular identifiers, and a universal primer site was added by template switching. TCRdb re-called the 5' RACE reads through MiXCR, storing one row per CDR3 protein. The sample holds approximately 620,000 distinct CDR3 sequences, over 8.5% seen once. These data were also reused for a study on yellow fever vaccine responses in identical twins. That work adds: Convergence reportedly seemed to mark part of the twins' vaccine T cell response, with personalization marking the rest.

The specimen was PBMCs. This chain connects TRBV10-3 to TRBJ2-7; D is uncertain. This clonotype originated in a woman between 18 and 30 years old in good health. The CDR3 reads CAISEQWEQYF. DNA of the CDR3: TGTGCCATCAGTGAGCAGTGGGAGCAGTACTTC.